One and the same sample provided the 17 T cell receptor beta chains below, sequenced in a study of T-cell reconstitution after alpha-beta-depleted transplantation in children. Unique molecular identifiers tagged the TCRbeta library. TCRdb used MiXCR to reprocess the PCR reads, holding one entry per CDR3 protein. The table records 98,000 or so distinct CDR3 sequences, 20% to 30% of them present only once. The material was PBMCs, obtained before TCRalphabeta/CD19-depleted stem cell transplant. The receptors come from a boy younger than 10 with acute lymphoblastic leukemia, due to receive a stem cell transplant.

This clonotype was recorded at least ten times. The V call is TRBV7-2, the J call TRBJ2-7; D is perhaps TRBD1 (6 bases). Trimming shortened V by 8 bases and J by 4 bases, and 18 bases separated the two germline ends. CDR1 is SGHTA and CDR2 is FQGNSA in the germline V gene. The CDR3 runs to 14 residues. CDR3 in amino acids: CASGRTATSYEQYF. The CDR3 DNA follows: TGTGCCAGCGGCCGGACAGCTACTTCTTACGAGCAGTACTTC.

This clonotype was seen a few times. The chain carries TRBV27 and TRBJ2-3, with D possibly matching TRBD2 (6 bases). Trimming left V 3 bases short and J 11 bases short, with 12 bases between. CDR1 MNHEY and CDR2 SMNVEV come from the germline V gene (reference sequence). This CDR3 region has 12 residues. In DNA form, the CDR3 reads TGTGCCAGCAGTTTGGTCGGGGGATGGCAGTATTTT. This gives the protein CASSLVGGWQYF.

The chain carries TRBV9 and TRBJ2-1; maybe TRBD2 (6 bases). Germline V gene sequence: CDR1 SGDLS, CDR2 YYNGEE. V was pared by 4 bases and J by 7 bases, with 18 bases between. The CDR3 is 15 residues long. The CDR3 loop reads CASSPMTRLSNEQFF. The CDR3 nucleotides read TGTGCCAGCAGCCCCATGACTAGGCTGTCTAATGAGCAGTTCTTC.

The genes are TRBV4-3 and TRBJ2-5; 13 nucleotides align to TRBD2. CDR1 and CDR2 from the germline V gene are LGHNA and YSLEER. V lost 3 bases to trimming and J lost 2 bases; unmatched junction nucleotides: 15. This CDR3 contains 20 residues. The CDR3 loop reads CASSHTAPGTSGVEQETQYF. The CDR3 bases are TGCGCCAGCAGCCACACCGCCCCCGGGACTAGCGGGGTCGAGCAAGAGACCCAGTACTTC.

The chain's CDR3 is CASNTGTGNEQYF. The DNA for the CDR3 is TGTGCCAGCAATACCGGGACAGGGAACGAGCAGTACTTC. The chain is built from TRBV12-3 or TRBV12-4 and TRBJ2-7; TRBD1 matches at 9 bases. Losses at the gene ends were 7 bases for V and 5 bases for J; bases not matched to a gene: 6. The CDR3 extends over 13 amino acids.

This chain links TRBV5-1 with TRBJ1-6; TRBD1 agrees at 9 bases. The CDR3 loop spans 15 amino acids. Per germline, CDR1 SGHRS and CDR2 YFSETQ. V lost 4 bases to trimming and J lost 8 bases; unmatched junction nucleotides: 7. The CDR3 loop reads CASSPDRGLDSPLHF. The DNA of the CDR3 is TGCGCCAGCAGCCCGGACAGGGGATTGGATTCACCCCTCCACTTT.

In this sample, this clonotype turned up a few times. The chain employs TRBV7-6 and TRBJ1-4; D remains unclear. CDR1 is SGHVS and CDR2 is FNYEAQ in the germline V gene. The V and J ends lost 4 bases and 8 bases respectively, with 14 bases between them. The length of the CDR3 is 14 residues. The CDR3 loop is CASSSKDKREKLFF. CDR3 nucleotide sequence: TGTGCCAGCAGCTCAAAAGACAAACGAGAAAAACTGTTTTTT.

This clonotype was observed at least ten times. J is TRBJ1-4 and V is TRBV27; D gene ambiguous. CDR3 size: 16 residues. The V and J ends lost 2 bases and 7 bases respectively, with 17 bases between them. Germline CDR1 reads MNHEY; CDR2 reads SMNVEV (reference sequence). CDR3 in amino acids: CASSLGGNGDPEKLFF. The CDR3 nucleotides are TGTGCCAGCAGTTTAGGTGGGAACGGAGACCCTGAAAAACTGTTTTTT.

This chain links TRBV20-1 with TRBJ2-2; TRBD2 aligns across 11 bases. This CDR3 spans 17 amino acids. CDR1 DFQATT and CDR2 SNEGSKA come from the germline V gene (reference sequence). V lost 0 bases, J lost 4 bases, and 7 bases stayed unmatched. CDR3 nucleotide sequence: TGCAGTGCTAGAGACGGGACTAGCGGAGCGGTCACCGGGGAGCTGTTTTTT. Translating gives CSARDGTSGAVTGELFF.

This clonotype was recorded many times. The chain recombines TRBV3-1 with TRBJ2-5; possibly TRBD1 for D (6 bases). V gave up 5 bases and J gave up 5 bases, with 18 bases separating them. CDR1 and CDR2 from the germline V gene are LGHDT and YNNKEL (reference sequence). The CDR3 extends over 15 amino acids. Here the CDR3 DNA reads TGTGCCAGCAGCTACGCAACCGGGACACGGGAGACCCAGTACTTC. The encoded protein is CASSYATGTRETQYF.

This clonotype was picked up a small number of times. V gene TRBV19 combines with J gene TRBJ2-5; 7 bases fit TRBD2. V lost 5 bases to trimming and J lost 4 bases; unmatched junction nucleotides: 7. CDR3 length equals 14 residues. Germline values: CDR1 LNHDA, CDR2 SQIVND (reference sequence). The CDR3 sequence: CASSRLAEGETQYF. In DNA, the CDR3 is TGTGCCAGTAGTCGGCTAGCGGAGGGAGAGACCCAGTACTTC. Combining the CDR3 with reference TRBV19 and TRBJ2-5 gives the whole variable domain DGGITQSPKYLFRKEGQNVTLSCEQNLNHDAMYWYRQDPGQGLRLIYYSQIVNDFQKGDIAEGYSVSREKKESFPLTVTSAQKNPTAFYLCASSRLAEGETQYFGPGTRLLVL.

The CDR3 nucleotides are TGTGCCAGCCCCCCCAGCGGATGGGTCGACAATGAGCAGTTCTTC. Amino acids: CASPPSGWVDNEQFF. The V gene is TRBV28, the J gene TRBJ2-1, with D tentatively TRBD2 (5 bases). The germline gives CDR1 MDHEN, CDR2 SYDVKM. The CDR3 is 15 amino acids. Deletions cut 8 bases from V and 5 bases from J, with 19 bases between.

This clonotype was counted only a few times. The chain is built from TRBV28 and TRBJ2-1; D possibly corresponds to TRBD2 (6 bases). The CDR3 spans 13 residues. V shed 5 bases and J shed 6 bases, with 11 bases lying between them. CDR1 and CDR2 (germline): MDHEN, SYDVKM. In nucleotides, the CDR3 is TGTGCCAGCAGTGACCTGGGAGGCAATGAGCAGTTCTTC. This translates into CASSDLGGNEQFF.

This clonotype was seen only once. The genes are TRBV6-5 and TRBJ2-7, with D perhaps given as TRBD1 or TRBD2 (7 bases each). This CDR3 spans 18 amino acids. Germline values: CDR1 MNHEY, CDR2 SVGAGI. V was cut by 5 bases and J by 2 bases, with 25 bases left in between. CDR3 loop: CASSNQGGRGGLPYEQYF. The CDR3 bases are TGTGCCAGCAGTAACCAGGGGGGTAGGGGGGGATTACCCTACGAGCAGTACTTC.

The V gene is TRBV28, the J gene TRBJ2-7; 11 bases align to TRBD1. The CDR3 is 17 amino acids. With V trimmed by 4 bases and J by 1 base, 9 bases remained unmatched. Germline V gives CDR1 MDHEN, CDR2 SYDVKM. In nucleotides, the CDR3 is TGTGCCAGCAGTTCCCCGGACAGGGGGCTGGCTTCCTACGAGCAGTACTTC. This codes for CASSSPDRGLASYEQYF.

This clonotype turned up a few times. One end of the junction does not line up with germline, which may come from a read error. The chain links TRBV5-6 to TRBJ2-7; 12 bases line up with TRBD1. This CDR3 spans 18 amino acids. Looked up from germline, CDR1 is SGHDT and CDR2 is YYEEEE. CDR3 nucleotides: TGTGCCAGCAGCTTGAGCTCCGGGACAGGGGGCTTCTTCCTGAAAGTGGACTTC. Its translation: CASSLSSGTGGFFLKVDF.

The chain couples TRBV7-9 to TRBJ1-1, with TRBD1 matching over 12 bases. Losses at the gene ends were 4 bases for V and 5 bases for J; bases not matched to a gene: 2. Germline assignment: CDR1 SEHNR and CDR2 FQNEAQ (reference sequence). The CDR3 length is 14 residues. DNA for the CDR3: TGTGCCAGCAGCTCGGGACAGGGGGCTACTGAAGCTTTCTTT. Its translation: CASSSGQGATEAFF.